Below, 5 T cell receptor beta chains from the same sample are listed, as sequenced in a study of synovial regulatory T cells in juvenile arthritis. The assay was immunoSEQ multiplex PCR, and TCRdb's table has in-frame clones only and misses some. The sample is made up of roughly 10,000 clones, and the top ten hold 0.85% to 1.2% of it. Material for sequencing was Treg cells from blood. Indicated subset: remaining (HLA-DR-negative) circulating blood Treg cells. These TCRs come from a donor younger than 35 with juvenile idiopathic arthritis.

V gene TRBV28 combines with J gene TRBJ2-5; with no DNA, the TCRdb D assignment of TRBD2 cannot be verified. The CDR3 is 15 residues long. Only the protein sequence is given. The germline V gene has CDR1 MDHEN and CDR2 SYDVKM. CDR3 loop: CASSSPRGRSETQYF.

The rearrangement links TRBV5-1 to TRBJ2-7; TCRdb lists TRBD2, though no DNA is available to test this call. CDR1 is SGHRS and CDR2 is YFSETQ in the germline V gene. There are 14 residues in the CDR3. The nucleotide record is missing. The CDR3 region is CASSFRLADYEQYF.

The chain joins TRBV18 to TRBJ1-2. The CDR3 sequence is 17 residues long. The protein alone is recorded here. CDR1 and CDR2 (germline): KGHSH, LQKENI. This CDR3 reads CASSPLPSSPLFYGYTF. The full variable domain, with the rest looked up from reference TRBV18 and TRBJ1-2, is NAGVMQNPRHLVRRRGQEARLRCSPMKGHSHVYWYRQLPEEGLKFMVYLQKENIIDESGMPKERFSAEFPKEGPSILRIQQVVRGDSAAYFCASSPLPSSPLFYGYTFGSGTRLTVV.

CDR3 amino acids: CAISGVAGPYNEQFF. The rearrangement links TRBV10-3 to TRBJ2-1; absent DNA, TCRdb's TRBD2 call cannot be checked. CDR3 length equals 15 residues. The DNA sequence is not available. Germline V gives CDR1 ENHRY, CDR2 SYGVKD.

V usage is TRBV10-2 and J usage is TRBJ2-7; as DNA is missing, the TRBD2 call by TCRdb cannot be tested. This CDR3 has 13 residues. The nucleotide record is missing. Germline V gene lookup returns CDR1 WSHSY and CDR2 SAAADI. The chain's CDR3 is CASSEPGTNHRHF.